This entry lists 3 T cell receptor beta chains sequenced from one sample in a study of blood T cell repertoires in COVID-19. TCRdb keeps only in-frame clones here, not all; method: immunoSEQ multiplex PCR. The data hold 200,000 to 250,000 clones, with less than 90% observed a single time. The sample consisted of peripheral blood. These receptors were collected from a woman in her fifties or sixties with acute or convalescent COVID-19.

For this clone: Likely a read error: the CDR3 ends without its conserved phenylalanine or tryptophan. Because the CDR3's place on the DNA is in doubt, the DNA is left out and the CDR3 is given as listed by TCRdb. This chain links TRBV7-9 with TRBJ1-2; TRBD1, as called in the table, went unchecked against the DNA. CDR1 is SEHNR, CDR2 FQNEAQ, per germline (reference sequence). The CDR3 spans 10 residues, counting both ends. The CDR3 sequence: CASSLGLRRG.

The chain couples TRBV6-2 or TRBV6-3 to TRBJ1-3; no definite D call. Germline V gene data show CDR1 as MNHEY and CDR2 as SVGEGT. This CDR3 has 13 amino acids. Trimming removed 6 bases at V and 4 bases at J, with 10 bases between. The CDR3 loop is CASSGYQGNTIYF. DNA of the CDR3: TGTGCCAGCAGCGGTTACCAGGGAAACACCATATATTTT.

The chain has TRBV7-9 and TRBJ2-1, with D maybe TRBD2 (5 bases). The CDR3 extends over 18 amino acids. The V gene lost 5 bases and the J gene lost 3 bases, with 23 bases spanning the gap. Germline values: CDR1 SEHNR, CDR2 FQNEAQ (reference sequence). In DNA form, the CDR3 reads TGTGCCAGCAGCCCGCGGAGCGGCAACCTTGGGAGCTACAATGAGCAGTTCTTC. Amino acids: CASSPRSGNLGSYNEQFF.